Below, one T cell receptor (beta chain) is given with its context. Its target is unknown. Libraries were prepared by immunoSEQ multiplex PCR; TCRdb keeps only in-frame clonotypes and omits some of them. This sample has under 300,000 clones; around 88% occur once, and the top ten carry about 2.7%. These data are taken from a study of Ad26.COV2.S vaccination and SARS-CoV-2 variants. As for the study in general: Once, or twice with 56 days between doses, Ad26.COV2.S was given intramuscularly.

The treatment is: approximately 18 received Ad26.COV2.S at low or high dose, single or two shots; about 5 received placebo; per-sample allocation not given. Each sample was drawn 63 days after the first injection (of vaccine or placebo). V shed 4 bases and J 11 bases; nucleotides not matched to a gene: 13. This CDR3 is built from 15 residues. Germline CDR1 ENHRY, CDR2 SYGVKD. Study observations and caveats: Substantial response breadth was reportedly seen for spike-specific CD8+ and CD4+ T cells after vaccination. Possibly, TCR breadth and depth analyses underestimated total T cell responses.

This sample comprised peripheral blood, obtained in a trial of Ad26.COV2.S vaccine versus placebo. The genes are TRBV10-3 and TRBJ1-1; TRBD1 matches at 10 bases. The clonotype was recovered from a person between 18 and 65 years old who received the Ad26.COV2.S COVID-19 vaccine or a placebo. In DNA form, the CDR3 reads TGTGCCATCAGTGTGAGGGACAGGGGCGACCTCGGGGCTTTCTTT. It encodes CAISVRDRGDLGAFF.